Below are 22 T cell receptor beta chains sequenced from a single sample in a study of human T cells and chemical hapten exposure. TCRdb re-called the RACE reads through MiXCR, storing one row per CDR3 protein. The profile shows over 70,000 distinct CDR3 sequences, under 13% of them singletons. Time point described: patch test 3, about 24 weeks after DPC sensitization. Regarding treatment: therapeutic diphenylcyclopropenone sensitization with weekly scalp DPC. The material sequenced was whole blood, taken in connection with sensitization to the hapten diphenylcyclopropenone (DPC). These TCRs come from a woman aged 25 to 39 with alopecia areata. Some clones in this sample may be carry-over from other donors' samples.

The J gene is TRBJ1-3, the V gene TRBV18; no clear D. CDR3 size: 14 residues. CDR1 KGHSH and CDR2 LQKENI come from the germline V gene. Trimming removed 2 bases at V and 2 bases at J, with 7 bases between. Here the CDR3 reads CASSPGRAGNTIYF. The CDR3 DNA sequence: TGTGCCAGCTCACCAGGAAGGGCTGGAAACACCATATATTTT.

This clonotype was counted many times. The rearrangement links TRBV28 to TRBJ2-3; D unresolved. Germline values: CDR1 MDHEN, CDR2 SYDVKM. The V end lost 6 bases, the J end lost 7 bases, and 11 bases lay between the germline ends. There are 12 residues in the CDR3. The CDR3 region is CASRGSPHTQYF. CDR3 in DNA: TGTGCCAGCAGGGGTAGTCCACATACGCAGTATTTT.

In regard to this clonotype: The germline gene is not matched at one end of the junction; a read error may be the cause. The gene calls are TRBV6-2 or TRBV6-3 and TRBJ2-3, with TRBD2 matching 12 bases. Germline V lookup: CDR1 MNHEY, CDR2 SVGEGT. The CDR3 contains 12 residues. For the CDR3, the DNA is TGTGCCAGCAGTTACTCGACTAGCGGGGGCACCTTT. This encodes CASSYSTSGGTF.

This clonotype was seen at least ten times. The rearrangement joins TRBV6-6 to TRBJ1-3; D may be TRBD1 (6 bases). CDR3 length: 14 residues. CDR1 is MNHNY and CDR2 is SVGAGI in the germline V gene (reference sequence). V lost 5 bases, J lost 4 bases, and 12 bases lay in between. CDR3: CASSPGAGGNTIYF. The CDR3 region has the DNA TGTGCCAGCAGTCCAGGGGCGGGAGGAAACACCATATATTTT.

This clonotype was counted ten times or more. The rearrangement links TRBV20-1 to TRBJ2-5; TRBD2 matches 13 bases. CDR1 and CDR2 from the germline V gene are DFQATT and SNEGSKA (reference sequence). The CDR3 is 15 amino acids. V dropped 3 bases and J dropped 5; count of bases not matched to a gene: 6. DNA for the CDR3: TGCAGTGCTAGTATCGGACTAGCGGGAGACGAGACCCAGTACTTC. It yields the protein CSASIGLAGDETQYF.

This chain uses TRBV5-1 with TRBJ2-1; 9 bases fit TRBD2. CDR1 is SGHRS and CDR2 is YFSETQ in the germline V gene. CDR3 length: 15 residues. The V gene end was trimmed by 0 bases and the J gene end by 4 bases; junction bases not matched to a gene: 2. CDR3 region: CASSLASGTYNEQFF. As DNA, the CDR3 is TGCGCCAGCAGCTTGGCTAGCGGGACGTACAATGAGCAGTTCTTC. Together with reference TRBV5-1 and TRBJ2-1, the CDR3 gives the full variable domain: KAGVTQTPRYLIKTRGQQVTLSCSPISGHRSVSWYQQTPGQGLQFLFEYFSETQRNKGNFPGRFSGRQFSNSRSEMNVSTLELGDSALYLCASSLASGTYNEQFFGPGTRLTVL.

This clonotype has a count of ten or more. This sequence joins TRBV29-1 and TRBJ2-2; a possible D gene is TRBD2 (6 bases). V lost 6 bases and J 5 bases, leaving 16 bases between the germline ends. Germline V gives CDR1 SQVTM, CDR2 ANQGSEA. This CDR3 spans 14 amino acids. The CDR3 bases are TGCAGCGTCCAAAATCGGGGGTCGACCGGGGAGCTGTTTTTT. It encodes CSVQNRGSTGELFF.

This clonotype was detected only a few times. The chain uses TRBV28 and TRBJ1-1, with unresolved D. The germline CDR1 and CDR2 sequences are MDHEN and SYDVKM. CDR3 size: 14 residues. Trimming cost V 6 bases and J 5 bases, with 16 bases left between them. The CDR3 loop reads CASSSDAKETEAFF. The CDR3 nucleotides are TGTGCCAGCAGCTCGGATGCGAAGGAAACTGAAGCTTTCTTT.

This clonotype appeared many times. The chain uses TRBV5-4 and TRBJ1-1; no clear D gene. Germline V gene lookup returns CDR1 SGHNT and CDR2 YYREEE (reference sequence). Deletions cut 3 bases from V and 3 bases from J, with 12 bases between. The CDR3 totals 14 residues. The CDR3 protein is CASSSRTDDTEAFF. The CDR3 DNA sequence: TGTGCCAGCAGCTCCAGGACCGACGACACTGAAGCTTTCTTT.

The sample holds a few counts of this clonotype. The chain employs TRBV21-1 and TRBJ1-3. TRBV21-1 is recorded as a pseudogene. The CDR3 is 12 residues long. The CDR3: CASSAFPSSIYF. Here the CDR3 DNA reads TGTGCCAGCAGCGCATTTCCCTCCTCCATATATTTT.

The gene calls are TRBV28 and TRBJ1-5; D not resolved. Germline V CDR1 and CDR2: MDHEN, SYDVKM. Trimming removed 3 bases at V and 0 bases at J, with 12 bases between. This CDR3 spans 16 amino acids. CDR3 nucleotide sequence: TGTGCCAGCAGTTTTCTGCGTTTGTATAGCAATCAGCCCCAGCATTTT. Amino acids: CASSFLRLYSNQPQHF.

This clonotype has just a few counts. J is TRBJ1-6 and V is TRBV6-1; no definite D call. The V and J ends lost 2 bases and 10 bases respectively, with 15 bases between them. This CDR3 contains 15 residues. Germline V gene lookup returns CDR1 MNHNS and CDR2 SASEGT. The CDR3 protein is CASSELAGISSPLHF. DNA for the CDR3: TGTGCCAGCAGTGAATTGGCGGGGATTAGCTCACCCCTCCACTTT.

The V call is TRBV5-5, the J call TRBJ2-1; a possible D gene is TRBD2 (6 bases). Germline V gene data show CDR1 as SGHKS and CDR2 as YYEKEE (reference sequence). Trimming shortened V by 2 bases and J by 5 bases, and 17 bases separated the two germline ends. CDR3 length: 16 amino acids. The CDR3 region is CASSFVYQRVHNEQFF. The DNA of the CDR3 is TGTGCCAGCAGCTTTGTATACCAGCGGGTTCACAATGAGCAGTTCTTC.

The chain is built from TRBV10-3 and TRBJ1-2, with D uncertain. CDR1 is ENHRY, CDR2 SYGVKD, per germline. The V end lost 3 bases, the J end lost 8 bases, and 19 bases lay between the germline ends. The CDR3 spans 15 residues. The DNA of the CDR3 is TGTGCCATCAGTGACGGTGGGGAACTCTTGGGCGGCTACACCTTC. Amino acids: CAISDGGELLGGYTF.

A few counts support this clonotype. The chain employs TRBV20-1 and TRBJ2-3; 9 bases line up with TRBD2. With 3 bases clipped from V and 5 bases from J, the junction kept 15 bases outside the gene matches. The CDR3 totals 17 residues. Germline assignment: CDR1 DFQATT and CDR2 SNEGSKA (reference sequence). The CDR3 reads CSASTDLGAGGRDTQYF. Written as DNA, the CDR3 is TGCAGTGCTAGCACGGACCTGGGAGCGGGGGGTAGAGATACGCAGTATTTT.

In its sample, this clonotype was seen many times. A read error may account for a junction end that differs from germline. V is TRBV7-7 and J is TRBJ2-1, with 7 nucleotides matching TRBD2. Per the germline V gene, CDR1 is SSHAT and CDR2 is FNYEAQ (reference sequence). The CDR3 loop spans 15 amino acids. Here the CDR3 DNA reads TGTGCTAGCAGCTTAGGACTAGGAGGAGTAGATGAGCAGTTCTTC. This codes for CASSLGLGGVDEQFF.

V is TRBV6-2 or TRBV6-3 and J is TRBJ1-5; D uncertain. Per the germline V gene, CDR1 is MNHEY and CDR2 is SVGEGT. V was pared by 1 base and J by 9 bases, with 10 bases between. The CDR3 has 13 amino acids. In nucleotides, the CDR3 is TGTGCCAGCAGTTACTTGGACCCGAGGCCCCAGCATTTT. Its translation: CASSYLDPRPQHF.

This clonotype came up many times. V and J are TRBV19 and TRBJ2-5; 11 bases fit TRBD2. This CDR3 contains 16 residues. Per the germline V gene, CDR1 is LNHDA and CDR2 is SQIVND (reference sequence). With V trimmed by 10 bases and J by 2 bases, 12 bases remained unmatched. CDR3 DNA sequence: TGTGCCACTGCCCGCGGTAGCGGGGGGGCACAAGAGACCCAGTACTTC. The encoded protein is CATARGSGGAQETQYF.

This clonotype was seen many times. This rearrangement joins TRBV7-2 to TRBJ1-5, with D possibly matching TRBD1 (6 bases). This CDR3 has 15 residues. Looked up from germline, CDR1 is SGHTA and CDR2 is FQGNSA. Trimming removed 2 bases from V and 2 bases from J, with 10 bases in between. Written as DNA, the CDR3 is TGTGCCAGCAGCTTAATCCCAGGGGGCAATCAGCCCCAGCATTTT. It encodes CASSLIPGGNQPQHF.

V gene TRBV5-1 combines with J gene TRBJ2-3; D is undetermined. Germline CDR1 and CDR2: SGHRS and YFSETQ. Trimming took 0 bases from V and 2 from J, leaving 7 bases between them. The CDR3 covers 14 residues. CDR3 loop: CASSLGTITDTQYF. The CDR3 nucleotides read TGCGCCAGCAGCTTGGGGACCATCACAGATACGCAGTATTTT.

The rearrangement uses TRBV6-1 and TRBJ1-1; D gene unclear. This CDR3 is built from 14 residues. V gave up 1 base and J gave up 1 base, with 7 bases separating them. Germline V gene lookup returns CDR1 MNHNS and CDR2 SASEGT. The CDR3 loop reads CASSEGRENTEAFF. In DNA, the CDR3 is TGTGCCAGCAGTGAAGGACGAGAGAACACTGAAGCTTTCTTT.

This clonotype came up many times. The V gene is TRBV30, the J gene TRBJ2-1, with unresolved D. The CDR3 covers 15 residues. Germline lookup yields CDR1 GTSNPN and CDR2 SVGIG (reference sequence). V lost 0 bases and J lost 0, with 9 bases in between. CDR3 protein: CAWSVPPSSYNEQFF. CDR3 sequence (DNA): TGTGCCTGGAGTGTACCCCCTAGCTCCTACAATGAGCAGTTCTTC.